These T cell receptor beta chains were read from a single sample in a study of PD-1 blockade in classical Hodgkin lymphoma. Measured with immunoSEQ multiplex PCR; TCRdb has only the in-frame clones, and not every one. The data contain over 50,000 clones, 65% to 85% of them singletons. The material was peripheral blood mononuclear cells (PBMCs), obtained at baseline. These receptors originate from a human donor with classical Hodgkin lymphoma. Both conserved end residues are part of each CDR3. D genes are given only for firm matches. Some rows mark clone size as missing; the rest say once, few, many or name a class of expanded clone.

CDR3aa: CASSPRLAGADTQYF; CDR3nt: TGTGCCAGCAGCCCACGACTAGCGGGGGCGGATACGCAGTATTTT; abundance: NA; v_gene: TRBV5-4; d_gene: TRBD2; j_gene: TRBJ2-3
CDR3aa: CASSLGGSGNTIYF; CDR3nt: TGCGCCAGCAGCCTCGGGGGCTCTGGAAACACCATATATTTT; abundance: medium-sized; v_gene: TRBV4-3; d_gene: NA; j_gene: TRBJ1-3
CDR3aa: CATRTGHTGELFF; CDR3nt: TGTGCCACCCGGACAGGGCACACCGGGGAGCTGTTTTTT; abundance: NA; v_gene: TRBV7-9; d_gene: TRBD1; j_gene: TRBJ2-2
CDR3aa: CASRDRDNYGYTF; CDR3nt: TGTGCCAGCAGGGACAGAGATAACTATGGCTACACCTTC; abundance: many; v_gene: TRBV4-2; d_gene: NA; j_gene: TRBJ1-2
CDR3aa: CAWKQGNYEKLFF; CDR3nt: TGTGCCTGGAAACAGGGGAATTATGAAAAACTGTTTTTT; abundance: few; v_gene: TRBV30; d_gene: TRBD1; j_gene: TRBJ1-4
CDR3aa: CAILSQKNTEAFF; CDR3nt: TGTGCCATCCTTTCACAGAAGAACACTGAAGCTTTCTTT; abundance: NA; v_gene: TRBV6-6; d_gene: NA; j_gene: TRBJ1-1
CDR3aa: CASSPRQHPNYGYTF; CDR3nt: TGTGCCAGCTCACCTCGGCAGCACCCTAACTATGGCTACACCTTC; abundance: NA; v_gene: TRBV18; d_gene: NA; j_gene: TRBJ1-2
CDR3aa: CASTRTDTQYF; CDR3nt: TGCGCCAGCACTCGCACAGATACGCAGTATTTT; abundance: NA; v_gene: TRBV10-2; d_gene: NA; j_gene: TRBJ2-3
CDR3aa: CASSSGQGFGGELFF; CDR3nt: TGCGCCAGCAGCTCGGGACAGGGTTTTGGCGGGGAGCTGTTTTTT; abundance: NA; v_gene: TRBV5-1; d_gene: TRBD1; j_gene: TRBJ2-2
CDR3aa: CASSLYTRGRQNTEAFF; CDR3nt: TGCGCCAGCAGCTTGTATACCAGGGGGCGCCAGAACACTGAAGCTTTCTTT; abundance: NA; v_gene: TRBV5-1; d_gene: TRBD1; j_gene: TRBJ1-1